The clone carrying this T cell receptor (beta chain) was recorded at least ten times. No antigen is known for it. Methods described previously were used for bulk TCR libraries, and listed TCR primers were applied. MiXCR, applied by TCRdb to the PCR reads, yields one record per CDR3 protein. The sample contains hundreds of thousands of distinct CDR3 sequences, 20% to 25% of which appear only once. From germline, CDR1 is LNHNV and CDR2 YYDKDF (reference sequence). Trimming stripped 0 bases from V and 10 bases from J, with 19 bases between. The CDR3 runs 15 residues. These data come from a study of molecular identifiers for immune sequencing clone quantification. Looking at the study overall: Naive CD8 RNA (about 20,000 or 100,000 cells) was divided into five aliquots, with four sequenced.

General observations from the study: Clones above 20 RNA copies contained over 98% of effector molecules and under 1% of naive molecules.

The receptor was isolated from a human donor in good health. Some libraries in this study had Jurkat cell RNA spiked in. The V and J genes are TRBV15 and TRBJ2-7; unclear D gene. Material for sequencing was naive CD8+ T cells from blood, with Jurkat cell RNA spiked in. Subset noted: FACS-sorted CD8+CD4-CCR7+CD45RA+ naive T cells. As DNA, the CDR3 is TGTGCCACCAGCAGAGAGTTTACGCCACGGCAGGATCAGTACTTC. Protein: CATSREFTPRQDQYF.